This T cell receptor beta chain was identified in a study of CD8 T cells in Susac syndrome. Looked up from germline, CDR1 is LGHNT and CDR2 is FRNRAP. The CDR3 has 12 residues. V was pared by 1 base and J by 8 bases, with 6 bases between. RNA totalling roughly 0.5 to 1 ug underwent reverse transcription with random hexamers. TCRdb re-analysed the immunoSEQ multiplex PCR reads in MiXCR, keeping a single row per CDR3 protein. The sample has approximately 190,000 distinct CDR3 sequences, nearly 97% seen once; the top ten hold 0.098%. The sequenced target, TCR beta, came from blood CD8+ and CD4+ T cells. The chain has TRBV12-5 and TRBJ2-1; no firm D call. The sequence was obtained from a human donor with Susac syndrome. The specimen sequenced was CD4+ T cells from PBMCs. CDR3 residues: CASGLASYEQFF. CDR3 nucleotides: TGTGCTAGTGGTTTGGCTAGTTATGAGCAGTTCTTC. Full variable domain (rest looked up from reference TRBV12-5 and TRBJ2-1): DARVTQTPRHKVTEMGQEVTMRCQPILGHNTVFWYRQTMMQGLELLAYFRNRAPLDDSGMPKDRFSAEMPDATLATLKIQPSEPRDSAVYFCASGLASYEQFFGPGTRLTVL.